One sample yielded the 12 T cell receptor beta chains listed below, sequenced in a study of early T cells in non-severe SARS-CoV-2 infection. MiXCR was run by TCRdb on the 5' RACE reads, yielding one entry per CDR3 protein. The sample holds around 57,000 distinct CDR3 sequences, roughly 12% seen once. The sample consisted of whole blood. The receptors were gathered from an adult who was a healthcare worker with PCR-confirmed SARS-CoV-2 infection or an uninfected control (not recorded which).

The chain carries TRBV7-8 and TRBJ2-5; D may be TRBD1 or TRBD2 (5 bases each). In germline, CDR1 is SGHVS, CDR2 FQNEAQ. The CDR3 consists of 14 residues. The V end was cut by 4 bases, the J end by 5 bases, with 14 bases between. The CDR3, as DNA: TGTGCCAGCAGCTCCGCCGGGACGGGTGAGACCCAGTACTTC. Its protein product is CASSSAGTGETQYF.

This clonotype has a count of ten or more. The chain is built from TRBV4-2 and TRBJ2-3; D possibly corresponds to TRBD2 (6 bases). V lost 2 bases and J 4 bases, leaving 10 bases between the germline ends. Per germline, CDR1 LGHNA and CDR2 YNFKEQ. This CDR3 is built from 14 residues. The CDR3 is CASSQRGEPDTQYF. CDR3 DNA sequence: TGTGCCAGCAGCCAACGCGGGGAGCCAGATACGCAGTATTTT.

This clonotype was seen ten or more times. The genes are TRBV3-1 and TRBJ2-2; the match to TRBD2 covers 9 bases. V dropped 4 bases and J dropped 6; count of bases not matched to a gene: 9. In germline, CDR1 is LGHDT, CDR2 YNNKEL (reference sequence). This CDR3 has 16 amino acids. The DNA of the CDR3 is TGTGCCAGCAGCCTAGCGGGAGTGGGAGTAGCCGGGGAGCTGTTTTTT. Translated, it gives CASSLAGVGVAGELFF. The full variable domain, in which reference TRBV3-1 and TRBJ2-2 provide the parts outside the CDR3, is DTAVSQTPKYLVTQMGNDKSIKCEQNLGHDTMYWYKQDSKKFLKIMFSYNNKELIINETVPNRFSPKSPDKAHLNLHINSLELGDSAVYFCASSLAGVGVAGELFFGEGSRLTVL.

The chain joins TRBV29-1 to TRBJ1-2; D remains unclear. Trimming stripped 0 bases from V and 10 bases from J, with 15 bases between. The CDR3 is 13 residues long. Germline V gene data show CDR1 as SQVTM and CDR2 as ANQGSEA. The CDR3 DNA is TGCAGCGTTGAAGATCAGGCGTCCCAGGTCTACACCTTC. This encodes CSVEDQASQVYTF.

This clonotype was seen only a few times. This chain joins TRBV28 and TRBJ2-1, with D maybe TRBD1 (5 bases). The CDR3 has 15 residues. Trimming removed 6 bases at V and 2 bases at J, with 14 bases between. Germline V gene sequence: CDR1 MDHEN, CDR2 SYDVKM. Here the CDR3 DNA reads TGTGCCAGCAGCCAAGACAGTTTAGCCTACAATGAGCAGTTCTTC. Translation: CASSQDSLAYNEQFF.

The chain is built from TRBV20-1 and TRBJ1-1; weak D call: TRBD1 (6 bases). The length of the CDR3 is 14 residues. V lost 6 bases and J lost 3, with 17 bases in between. Germline lookup yields CDR1 DFQATT and CDR2 SNEGSKA (reference sequence). The CDR3 sequence is CSALKGGKDTEAFF. The DNA of the CDR3 is TGCAGTGCCCTAAAGGGGGGTAAAGACACTGAAGCTTTCTTT.

This clonotype was picked up many times. The gene calls are TRBV3-1 and TRBJ2-4; D not certain. The V end lost 4 bases, the J end lost 8 bases, and 12 bases lay between the germline ends. Germline V gene data show CDR1 as LGHDT and CDR2 as YNNKEL (reference sequence). The CDR3 is 13 amino acids. The CDR3 here is CASSLRTVDIQYF. The CDR3 nucleotides read TGTGCCAGCAGCCTACGGACGGTGGACATTCAGTACTTC.

The genes are TRBV7-3 and TRBJ1-1; 9 bases are shared with TRBD1. V was clipped by 2 bases and J by 7 bases; unmatched bases: 2. The CDR3 consists of 13 residues. CDR1 and CDR2 (germline): SGHTA, FQGTGA. Here the CDR3 reads CASSLDRGNEAFF. The CDR3 nucleotides read TGTGCCAGCAGCTTAGACAGGGGGAATGAAGCTTTCTTT.

Concerning this clonotype: At one end, the junction sequence differs from germline, possibly due to a read error. The chain couples TRBV7-7 to TRBJ2-5; D gene uncertain. Germline V lookup: CDR1 SSHAT, CDR2 FNYEAQ (reference sequence). The CDR3 contains 14 residues. The CDR3 DNA reads as TGTGCTAGCAGCTCTAACGGCCTCCAAGAGACCCAGTACTTC. It is translated as CASSSNGLQETQYF.

The rearrangement uses TRBV29-1 and TRBJ1-4; D is undetermined. Germline assignment: CDR1 SQVTM and CDR2 ANQGSEA. The V end was cut by 4 bases, the J end by 7 bases, with 10 bases between. CDR3 length equals 12 residues. The CDR3 region is CSVVVGSEKLFF. The DNA of the CDR3 is TGCAGCGTTGTGGTAGGGAGTGAAAAACTGTTTTTT.

The chain uses TRBV30 and TRBJ1-4; D unclear. V was clipped by 3 bases and J by 14 bases, with 13 bases between them. The CDR3 is 11 residues long. The V gene's germline CDR1 is GTSNPN and CDR2 SVGIG (reference sequence). The chain's CDR3 is CAWRSIGRLFF. The CDR3 bases are TGTGCCTGGAGAAGTATCGGACGTCTGTTTTTT.

This clonotype has a handful of counts. J is TRBJ1-1 and V is TRBV29-1; 7 bases map to TRBD1. CDR1 and CDR2 (germline): SQVTM, ANQGSEA. This CDR3 contains 12 residues. With V trimmed by 4 bases and J by 1 base, 0 bases remained unmatched. CDR3 region: CSVAGGNTEAFF. The CDR3 DNA sequence: TGCAGCGTTGCAGGGGGGAACACTGAAGCTTTCTTT.